This T cell receptor beta chain originates from a study of regulatory T cells in long-lasting Graves disease. Study findings and constraints: Rather than thyroid tissue, only peripheral blood underwent study. Preferential use of TRBV28, TRBJ1-2 and TRBJ2-5 was seen in persistent disease.

Noted time point: persistent/refractory GD, antithyroid drugs over 5 years with positive TRAb. RNA isolated from PBMCs was used to make the TCR library. Blood from the periphery, around 9.3 milliliters in all, was drawn into EDTA tubes. Building the TCR beta libraries relied on iRepertoire HTBI primers, and CDR3 regions underwent Arm-PCR. One entry per CDR3 protein, called by TCRdb with MiXCR from the multiplex PCR reads. The sample holds about 300,000 distinct CDR3 sequences, around 20% seen once. Trimming shortened V by 1 base and J by 9 bases, and 11 bases separated the two germline ends. The CDR3 contains 13 residues. In germline, CDR1 is LGHNA, CDR2 YNFKEQ. As to this clonotype: Its antigen is still unknown.

The sample here was peripheral blood mononuclear cells (PBMCs), taken when the disease was refractory, from a patient treated with antithyroid drugs. The sequence was obtained from a female donor with Graves disease. The V call is TRBV4-2, the J call TRBJ2-3; a weak D match, TRBD1 (5 bases). CDR3 amino acids: CASSQVTSGTQYF. In DNA, the CDR3 is TGTGCCAGCAGCCAAGTGACCTCAGGGACGCAGTATTTT.